The rows below give T cell receptor beta chains drawn from one sample of a study of patients and donors after allogeneic stem cell transplantation. TCRdb analysed the RT-PCR reads with MiXCR anew, one entry per CDR3 protein. The sample has over 350,000 distinct CDR3 sequences, 16% seen once. The sequenced sample was blood, either unsorted or a sorted T cell fraction (not recorded which). These receptors were obtained from a human donor who was either an allogeneic HSCT recipient or a stem cell or donor lymphocyte infusion donor (not recorded which). It is not recorded whose cells these are; they may come from a transplant donor. The CDR3 runs from the conserved cysteine through the conserved F or W. D genes are given only for firm matches. Clone size is stated in some rows and not others, as once, few, many or a class when expanded.

NA	NA	TRBV25-1	TRBJ2-4	CASSDPTGAKNIQYF	TGTGCCAGCAGTGATCCTACAGGGGCCAAAAACATTCAGTACTTC
NA	few	TRBV24-1	TRBJ2-1	CATMAGQPYNEQFF	TGTGCCACCATGGCAGGGCAGCCCTACAATGAGCAGTTCTTC
TRBD1	NA	TRBV4-3	TRBJ2-2	CASSQYRGPPGELFF	TGCGCCAGCAGCCAATACAGGGGGCCCCCCGGGGAGCTGTTTTTT
NA	few	TRBV5-1	TRBJ2-7	CASSFSLQRGNSYEQYF	TGCGCCAGCAGCTTCTCACTTCAGAGGGGAAACTCCTACGAGCAGTACTTC
NA	NA	TRBV12-3/TRBV12-4	TRBJ1-1	CASSHGDEAFF	TGTGCCAGCAGTCACGGGGATGAAGCTTTCTTT
NA	few	TRBV7-3	TRBJ2-7	CASSWGDGSYEQYF	TGTGCCAGCAGCTGGGGGGACGGCTCCTACGAGCAGTACTTC
NA	NA	TRBV24-1	TRBJ2-3	CATSDRRSDTQYF	TGTGCCACCAGTGACCGCCGATCAGATACGCAGTATTTT
TRBD1	NA	TRBV20-1	TRBJ2-5	CSARPGQGQETQYF	TGCAGTGCTCGGCCGGGACAGGGGCAAGAGACCCAGTACTTC
NA	few	TRBV24-1	TRBJ2-7	CATSDPSGGSYEQYF	TGTGCCACCAGTGACCCAAGCGGAGGATCCTACGAGCAGTACTTC
TRBD1	NA	TRBV4-3	TRBJ2-5	CASSQDQHRGRETQYF	TGCGCCAGCAGCCAAGATCAACACAGGGGGAGAGAGACCCAGTACTTC
NA	NA	TRBV5-1	TRBJ2-3	CASSSSGWSTDTQYF	TGCGCCAGCAGCTCGTCGGGCTGGAGCACAGATACGCAGTATTTT
NA	NA	TRBV6-2/TRBV6-3	TRBJ1-1	CASSRNLGHKNTEAFF	TGTGCCAGCAGCCGAAACCTCGGACACAAGAACACTGAAGCTTTCTTT
NA	many	TRBV7-9	TRBJ2-5	CASSLDRPGVYSETQYF	TGTGCCAGCAGCTTAGATCGGCCGGGAGTCTACTCAGAGACCCAGTACTTC
NA	NA	TRBV18	TRBJ1-1	CASSPPPSPGMNTEAFF	TGTGCCAGCTCACCACCTCCCTCCCCAGGCATGAACACTGAAGCTTTCTTT
NA	NA	TRBV12-3/TRBV12-4	TRBJ2-3	CASSFGGVKDTQYF	TGTGCCAGCAGTTTTGGCGGTGTTAAAGATACGCAGTATTTT
TRBD2	NA	TRBV4-3	TRBJ2-1	CASSFRTSGGYNEQFF	TGCGCCAGCAGCTTCCGGACTAGCGGGGGATACAATGAGCAGTTCTTC
TRBD1	few	TRBV4-2	TRBJ1-2	CASSRDREGYTF	TGTGCCAGCAGCCGAGACAGGGAGGGCTACACCTTC
NA	few	TRBV6-2/TRBV6-3	TRBJ2-2	CASSQGGGELFF	TGTGCCAGCAGTCAGGGAGGCGGGGAGCTGTTTTTT
TRBD1	NA	TRBV18	TRBJ1-5	CASSPTGTGGQPQHF	TGTGCCAGCTCACCGACCGGGACAGGGGGTCAGCCCCAGCATTTT
TRBD1	few	TRBV29-1	TRBJ1-5	CSVETGGGQPQHF	TGCAGCGTAGAGACAGGGGGCGGTCAGCCCCAGCATTTT
NA	NA	TRBV30	TRBJ2-1	CAWGDGSSYNEQFF	TGTGCCTGGGGGGACGGGAGCTCCTACAATGAGCAGTTCTTC
NA	few	TRBV5-1	TRBJ2-2	CASRYRPGGSGELFF	TGCGCCAGCAGATATAGGCCCGGTGGATCCGGGGAGCTGTTTTTT
NA	NA	TRBV18	TRBJ2-7	CASSLGQRVGYEQYF	TGTGCCAGCTCACTCGGACAGCGAGTGGGCTACGAGCAGTACTTC
TRBD1	NA	TRBV27	TRBJ2-6	CASSLGTGGSGANVLTF	TGTGCCAGCAGTTTAGGGACAGGGGGATCTGGGGCCAACGTCCTGACTTTC
NA	many	TRBV9	TRBJ2-3	CASSVVNSESTDTQYF	TGTGCCAGCAGCGTAGTGAATAGCGAAAGCACAGATACGCAGTATTTT
TRBD1	NA	TRBV24-1	TRBJ2-2	CATGTGLLRSGTGELFF	TGTGCCACCGGGACAGGTTTACTGAGATCTGGCACCGGGGAGCTGTTTTTT
NA	NA	TRBV6-2/TRBV6-3	TRBJ2-2	CASSYRSGELFF	TGTGCCAGCAGTTACCGGTCCGGGGAGCTGTTTTTT
NA	NA	TRBV18	TRBJ2-5	CASSPLAQGVQETQYF	TGTGCCAGCTCACCACTCGCCCAAGGGGTGCAAGAGACCCAGTACTTC
TRBD2	NA	TRBV11-3	TRBJ2-5	CASSPRTSGGQETQYF	TGTGCCAGCAGCCCTCGGACTAGCGGGGGGCAAGAGACCCAGTACTTC
NA	many	TRBV3-1	TRBJ2-2	CASSQVGEGANTGELFF	TGTGCCAGCAGCCAAGTCGGTGAGGGCGCGAACACCGGGGAGCTGTTTTTT
NA	NA	TRBV15	TRBJ1-5	CATSRDRFNQPQHF	TGTGCCACCAGCAGAGATCGATTCAATCAGCCCCAGCATTTT
NA	many	TRBV7-2	TRBJ2-4	CASSPSRNIQYF	TGTGCCAGCAGCCCCAGTAGAAACATTCAGTACTTC
NA	many	TRBV3-1	TRBJ1-2	CASSLAQSNYGYTF	TGTGCCAGCAGCCTAGCACAGAGTAACTATGGCTACACCTTC
NA	few	TRBV20-1	TRBJ1-4	CSALSGGNEKLFF	TGCAGTGCGCTAAGCGGGGGGAATGAAAAACTGTTTTTT
NA	few	TRBV2	TRBJ2-7	CASSEALTGPTYEQYF	TGTGCCAGCAGTGAAGCGCTGACAGGCCCGACCTACGAGCAGTACTTC
NA	few	TRBV12-3/TRBV12-4	TRBJ1-1	CASSLNTGMNTEAFF	TGTGCCAGCAGTTTAAATACAGGGATGAACACTGAAGCTTTCTTT
NA	few	TRBV24-1	TRBJ2-3	CATSDYGGSSTDTQYF	TGTGCCACCAGTGATTATGGGGGATCAAGCACAGATACGCAGTATTTT
NA	few	TRBV4-3	TRBJ2-7	CASSQDADSDYEQYF	TGCGCCAGCAGCCAAGACGCGGACAGCGACTACGAGCAGTACTTC
TRBD2	NA	TRBV7-8	TRBJ2-1	CASSLGTSGSLNEQFF	TGTGCCAGCAGCTTAGGGACTAGCGGGAGCCTTAATGAGCAGTTCTTC
NA	NA	TRBV7-9	TRBJ2-1	CASGRDFYNEQFF	TGTGCCAGCGGCCGAGACTTTTACAATGAGCAGTTCTTC
NA	NA	TRBV5-1	TRBJ1-3	CASSLQGGEEINFSGNTIYF	TGCGCCAGCAGCTTGCAGGGCGGGGAAGAAATTAACTTCTCTGGAAACACCATATATTTT
NA	NA	TRBV15	TRBJ1-2	CATSRDTGDLYTF	TGTGCCACCAGCAGAGATACGGGAGACCTCTACACCTTC
TRBD2	few	TRBV20-1	TRBJ2-7	CSARLLAGGSYEQYF	TGCAGTGCTAGATTACTAGCGGGAGGGTCCTACGAGCAGTACTTC
NA	few	TRBV4-3	TRBJ1-3	CASSQRTNENTIYF	TGCGCCAGCAGCCAGCGGACAAACGAAAACACCATATATTTT
NA	few	TRBV7-9	TRBJ2-3	CASSLTRGSTDTQYF	TGTGCCAGCAGTTTAACAAGGGGCAGCACAGATACGCAGTATTTT
NA	few	TRBV15	TRBJ2-7	CATSGGTYEQYF	TGTGCCACCAGTGGGGGGACCTACGAGCAGTACTTC
NA	few	TRBV5-1	TRBJ1-2	CASSPRFYGYTF	TGCGCCAGCAGCCCGAGGTTCTATGGCTACACCTTC
NA	many	TRBV5-1	TRBJ2-1	CASSLVGHNEQFF	TGCGCCAGCAGCTTGGTAGGGCACAATGAGCAGTTCTTC
NA	NA	TRBV10-3	TRBJ1-5	CAISDYINQPQHF	TGTGCCATCAGTGATTACATCAATCAGCCCCAGCATTTT
TRBD2	many	TRBV12-3/TRBV12-4	TRBJ2-5	CASSPTSGGLSMTQYF	TGTGCCAGCAGTCCGACTAGCGGGGGGCTCTCTATGACCCAGTACTTC
NA	NA	TRBV11-2	TRBJ2-2	CASRHRHTPTGELFF	TGTGCCAGCAGACATAGACACACCCCCACCGGGGAGCTGTTTTTT
NA	NA	TRBV29-1	TRBJ1-2	CSVRSASNYGYTF	TGCAGCGTTAGGTCAGCTTCTAACTATGGCTACACCTTC
NA	NA	TRBV7-7	TRBJ2-3	CASSLDPRGTDTQYF	TGTGCTAGCAGCTTAGATCCCAGAGGCACAGATACGCAGTATTTT
TRBD1	few	TRBV30	TRBJ2-7	CAWRRQGFMYEQYF	TGTGCCTGGAGACGACAGGGGTTCATGTACGAGCAGTACTTC
NA	NA	TRBV6-4	TRBJ2-3	CASSQRGEGTDTQYF	TGTGCCAGCAGCCAGAGGGGGGAAGGCACAGATACGCAGTATTTT